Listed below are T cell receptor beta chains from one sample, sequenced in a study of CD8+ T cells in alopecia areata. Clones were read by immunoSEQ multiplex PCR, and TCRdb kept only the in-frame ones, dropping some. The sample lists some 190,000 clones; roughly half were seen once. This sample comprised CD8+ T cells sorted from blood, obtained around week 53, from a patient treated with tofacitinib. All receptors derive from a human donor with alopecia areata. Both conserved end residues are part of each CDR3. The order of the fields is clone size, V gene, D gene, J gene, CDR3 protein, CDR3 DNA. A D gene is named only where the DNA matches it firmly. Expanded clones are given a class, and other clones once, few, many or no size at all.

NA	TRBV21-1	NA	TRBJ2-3	CASSLWGAGGEADTQYF	TGTGCCAGCAGTCTGTGGGGGGCAGGGGGCGAAGCAGATACGCAGTATTTT
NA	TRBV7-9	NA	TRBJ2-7	CASSLAVTEAYEQYF	TGTGCCAGCAGCTTGGCGGTGACAGAAGCCTACGAGCAGTACTTC
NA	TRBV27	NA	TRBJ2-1	CASSFGSNEQFF	TGTGCCAGCAGTTTTGGGTCCAATGAGCAGTTCTTC
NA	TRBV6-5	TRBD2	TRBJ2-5	CASSSSGGAGETQYF	TGTGCCAGCAGTTCCAGCGGGGGGGCCGGAGAGACCCAGTACTTC
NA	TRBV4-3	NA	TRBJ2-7	CASSQDERGDEQYF	TGCGCCAGCAGCCAAGATGAGCGAGGGGACGAGCAGTACTTC
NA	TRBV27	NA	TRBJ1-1	CASSPTGGTEAFF	TGTGCCAGCAGTCCTACAGGAGGCACTGAAGCTTTCTTT
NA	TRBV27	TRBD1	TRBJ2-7	CASATDRGTYEQYF	TGTGCCAGCGCCACTGACAGGGGGACCTACGAGCAGTACTTC
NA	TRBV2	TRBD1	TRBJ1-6	CASSGRGLDNSPLHF	TGTGCCAGCAGTGGCAGGGGGCTGGATAATTCACCCCTCCACTTT
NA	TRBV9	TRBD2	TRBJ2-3	CASSVRSGGSTDTQYF	TGTGCCAGCAGCGTACGAAGCGGGGGCAGCACAGATACGCAGTATTTT
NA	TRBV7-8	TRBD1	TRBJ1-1	CASSQGQMNTEAFF	TGTGCCAGCAGCCAGGGACAGATGAACACTGAAGCTTTCTTT
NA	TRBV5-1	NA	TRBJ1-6	CASSPAGESSYNSPLHF	TGCGCCAGCAGCCCCGCCGGGGAGAGCTCCTATAATTCACCCCTCCACTTT
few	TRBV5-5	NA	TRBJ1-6	CASSPWGENSPLHF	TGTGCCAGCAGCCCTTGGGGGGAAAATTCACCCCTCCACTTT
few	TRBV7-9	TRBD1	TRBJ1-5	CASSPTGGNQPQHF	TGTGCCAGCAGCCCGACAGGGGGCAATCAGCCCCAGCATTTT
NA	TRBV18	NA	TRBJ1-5	CASSPPGQPQHF	TGTGCCAGCTCACCACCGGGCCAGCCCCAGCATTTT
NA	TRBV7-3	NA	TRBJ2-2	CASSLTHGSGELFF	TGTGCCAGCAGCTTAACGCACGGATCCGGGGAGCTGTTTTTT
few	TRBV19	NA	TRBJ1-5	CASSAQAQPQHF	TGTGCCAGTAGTGCACAGGCCCAGCCCCAGCATTTT
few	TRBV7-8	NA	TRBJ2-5	CASSLGEETQYF	TGTGCCAGCAGCTTGGGGGAAGAGACCCAGTACTTC
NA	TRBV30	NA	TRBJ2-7	CAWSWDYEQYF	TGTGCCTGGAGTTGGGACTACGAGCAGTACTTC
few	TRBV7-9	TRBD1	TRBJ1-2	CASSPPGQRYGYTF	TGTGCCAGCAGCCCTCCGGGACAGCGCTATGGCTACACCTTC
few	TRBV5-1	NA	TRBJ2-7	CASSLTETYEQYF	TGCGCCAGCAGCTTGACAGAAACCTACGAGCAGTACTTC
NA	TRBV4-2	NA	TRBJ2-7	CASSQVDSEQYF	TGTGCCAGCAGCCAAGTAGACAGCGAGCAGTACTTC
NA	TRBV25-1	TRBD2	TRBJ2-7	CASSELTSGGDEQYF	TGTGCCAGCAGTGAATTGACTAGCGGGGGGGACGAGCAGTACTTC
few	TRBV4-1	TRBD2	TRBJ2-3	CASSHPPLAGVKDTQYF	TGCGCCAGCAGCCACCCCCCACTAGCGGGGGTGAAAGATACGCAGTATTTT
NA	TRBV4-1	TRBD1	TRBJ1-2	CASSHDRGRSYGYTF	TGCGCCAGCAGCCATGACAGGGGGCGAAGCTATGGCTACACCTTC
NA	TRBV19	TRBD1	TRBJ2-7	CASSQGQAYEQYF	TGTGCCAGCAGCCAAGGACAGGCCTACGAGCAGTACTTC
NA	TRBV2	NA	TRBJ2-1	CASSGQTHYNEQFF	TGTGCCAGCAGTGGACAGACCCACTACAATGAGCAGTTCTTC
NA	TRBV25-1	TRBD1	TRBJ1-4	CASEGAATNEKLFF	TGTGCCAGCGAGGGGGCAGCAACTAATGAAAAACTGTTTTTT
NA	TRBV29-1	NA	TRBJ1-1	CSTFGTPNTEAFF	TGCAGCACCTTCGGGACACCCAACACTGAAGCTTTCTTT
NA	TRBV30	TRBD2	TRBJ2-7	CAWSLTSGGYEQYF	TGTGCCTGGAGTCTAACTAGCGGGGGCTACGAGCAGTACTTC
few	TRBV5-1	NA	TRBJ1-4	CASSPGARDEKLFF	TGCGCCAGCAGCCCCGGGGCCAGGGATGAAAAACTGTTTTTT
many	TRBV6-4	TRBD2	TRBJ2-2	CASSASGDTGELFF	TGTGCCAGCAGTGCTAGCGGGGACACCGGGGAGCTGTTTTTT
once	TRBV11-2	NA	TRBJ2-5	CASSLEIEQETQYF	TGTGCCAGCAGCTTAGAAATAGAGCAAGAGACCCAGTACTTC
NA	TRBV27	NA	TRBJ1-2	CASSLGAGAIGGYTF	TGTGCCAGCAGTTTGGGGGCGGGGGCGATTGGGGGCTACACCTTC
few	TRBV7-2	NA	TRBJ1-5	CASSLVRDQPQHF	TGTGCCAGCAGCTTAGTCAGGGACCAGCCCCAGCATTTT
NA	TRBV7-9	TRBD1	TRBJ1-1	CASSLATGYLQEAFF	TGTGCCAGCAGCTTGGCGACAGGGTATCTCCAAGAAGCTTTCTTT
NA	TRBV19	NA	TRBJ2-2	CASSDSPGELFF	TGTGCCAGTAGTGACAGCCCCGGGGAGCTGTTTTTT
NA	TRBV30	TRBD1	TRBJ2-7	CAWSVYRGKYEQYF	TGTGCCTGGAGTGTTTACAGGGGGAAGTACGAGCAGTACTTC
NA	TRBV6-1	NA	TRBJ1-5	CASGGFVGESQPQHF	TGTGCCAGCGGAGGATTTGTTGGGGAAAGTCAGCCCCAGCATTTT
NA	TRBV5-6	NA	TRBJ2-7	CASSNGIPYEQYF	TGTGCCAGCAGCAACGGTATTCCCTACGAGCAGTACTTC
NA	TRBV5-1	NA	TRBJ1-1	CASSSLQRLTEAFF	TGCGCCAGCAGCTCCCTGCAGCGTCTCACTGAAGCTTTCTTT
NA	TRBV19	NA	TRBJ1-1	CASSAEGLNTEAFF	TGTGCCAGTAGTGCCGAGGGTCTGAACACTGAAGCTTTCTTT
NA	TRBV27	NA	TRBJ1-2	CASTLGGSYYGYTF	TGTGCCAGCACCCTTGGGGGAAGTTACTATGGCTACACCTTC
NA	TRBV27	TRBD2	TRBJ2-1	CASSPSSGSGVRDEQFF	TGTGCCAGCAGCCCGAGTTCGGGCAGCGGGGTCAGGGATGAGCAGTTCTTC
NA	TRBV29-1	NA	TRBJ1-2	CSVEDRMASASYGYTF	TGCAGCGTTGAAGATAGGATGGCATCAGCTAGCTATGGCTACACCTTC
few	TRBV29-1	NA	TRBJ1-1	CSVARENTEAFF	TGCAGCGTTGCGAGGGAGAACACTGAAGCTTTCTTT
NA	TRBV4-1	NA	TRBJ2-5	CASSQAANEETQYF	TGCGCCAGCAGCCAAGCGGCAAACGAAGAGACCCAGTACTTC
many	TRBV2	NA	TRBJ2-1	CASISGVSNEQFF	TGTGCCAGCATTTCAGGGGTATCCAATGAGCAGTTCTTC
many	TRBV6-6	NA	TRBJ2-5	CASSVTGEETQYF	TGTGCCAGCAGTGTCACGGGGGAAGAGACCCAGTACTTC